These T cell receptor beta chains were read from a single sample in a study of T-cell memory formation after mild COVID-19. TCRdb fed the 5' RACE reads into MiXCR, producing one record per CDR3 protein. This sample has roughly 600,000 distinct CDR3 sequences, with roughly 18% found just once. The specimen was PBMCs or a T cell subset sorted from them (not recorded which). These receptors were taken from an adult woman who had mild COVID-19 (a few samples of this study predate the infection). Cell type and time point are not known. CDR3s include the opening cysteine and the closing phenylalanine or tryptophan. The D gene is left open where the match is weak. Clone size is not always given. Where it is, it says once, few, many or a class for expanded clones.

v_call: TRBV7-2; d_call: TRBD2; clone_size: NA; j_call: TRBJ2-1; cdr3_nt: TGTGCCAGCAGCTTAGGTGCACTAGCGGGGGAGTTCAATGAGCAGTTCTTC; cdr3_aa: CASSLGALAGEFNEQFF
v_call: TRBV5-1; d_call: NA; clone_size: few; j_call: TRBJ2-2; cdr3_nt: TGCGCCAGCAGCTTGTCGAGGGCGTCGAACACCGGGGAGCTGTTTTTT; cdr3_aa: CASSLSRASNTGELFF
v_call: TRBV11-2; d_call: NA; clone_size: few; j_call: TRBJ2-3; cdr3_nt: TGTGCCAGCAGACGCACAGGGTTTGCAGATACGCAGTATTTT; cdr3_aa: CASRRTGFADTQYF
v_call: TRBV5-5; d_call: NA; clone_size: NA; j_call: TRBJ1-2; cdr3_nt: TGTGCCAGCAGCTTGTTTGGTGAAAACTATGGCTACACCTTC; cdr3_aa: CASSLFGENYGYTF
v_call: TRBV4-1; d_call: TRBD2; clone_size: few; j_call: TRBJ2-4; cdr3_nt: TGCGCCAGCAGCCAAGGACTAGCGGGGGGAATAGCCAAAAACATTCAGTACTTC; cdr3_aa: CASSQGLAGGIAKNIQYF
v_call: TRBV9; d_call: NA; clone_size: NA; j_call: TRBJ2-7; cdr3_nt: TGTGCCAGCAGCCCTAGGATAGGGGGGGCCTCCTACGAGCAGTACTTC; cdr3_aa: CASSPRIGGASYEQYF
v_call: TRBV14; d_call: NA; clone_size: few; j_call: TRBJ2-1; cdr3_nt: TGTGCCAGCAGCCAGCTAGTGGGAGGAGCCTACAATGAGCAGTTCTTC; cdr3_aa: CASSQLVGGAYNEQFF
v_call: TRBV20-1; d_call: NA; clone_size: few; j_call: TRBJ2-7; cdr3_nt: TGCAGTGCTACGGACAGCCTGGTAAAATTCGAGCAGTACTTC; cdr3_aa: CSATDSLVKFEQYF
v_call: TRBV20-1; d_call: NA; clone_size: NA; j_call: TRBJ2-3; cdr3_nt: TGCAGTGTTCAACGGGGATATACGCAGTATTTT; cdr3_aa: CSVQRGYTQYF
v_call: TRBV12-3/TRBV12-4; d_call: TRBD2; clone_size: NA; j_call: TRBJ2-3; cdr3_nt: TGTGCCAGCAGTTCGGGAGGGTCAGATACGCAGTATTTT; cdr3_aa: CASSSGGSDTQYF
v_call: TRBV21-1; d_call: NA; clone_size: few; j_call: TRBJ2-3; cdr3_nt: TGTGCCAGCGAGGGTCACACAGGGGGATGGATCACAGATACGCAGTATTTT; cdr3_aa: CASEGHTGGWITDTQYF
v_call: TRBV10-3; d_call: TRBD1; clone_size: NA; j_call: TRBJ2-7; cdr3_nt: TGTGCCATCAGTTCATCCGGGACAGTTCGCAACGAGCAGTACTTC; cdr3_aa: CAISSSGTVRNEQYF
v_call: TRBV24-1; d_call: NA; clone_size: few; j_call: TRBJ2-1; cdr3_nt: TGTGCCACCAGTGATCGATCTTCTAGGGATTACAATGAGCAGTTCTTC; cdr3_aa: CATSDRSSRDYNEQFF
v_call: TRBV19; d_call: NA; clone_size: NA; j_call: TRBJ2-7; cdr3_nt: TGTGCCAGTAGCTCCCATCCCAATTACGAGCAGTACTTC; cdr3_aa: CASSSHPNYEQYF
v_call: TRBV12-3/TRBV12-4; d_call: NA; clone_size: many; j_call: TRBJ1-5; cdr3_nt: TGTGCCAGCAGTTTACAAAATAGCAATCAGCCCCAGCATTTT; cdr3_aa: CASSLQNSNQPQHF
v_call: TRBV24-1; d_call: NA; clone_size: NA; j_call: TRBJ2-1; cdr3_nt: TGTGCCACCAGTGGGGCAGGGCGGACGGATGAGCAGTTCTTC; cdr3_aa: CATSGAGRTDEQFF
v_call: TRBV5-1; d_call: NA; clone_size: NA; j_call: TRBJ1-5; cdr3_nt: TGCGCCAGCAGCTTGTATGCGGCAGGGATGGGGGATCAGCCCCAGCATTTT; cdr3_aa: CASSLYAAGMGDQPQHF
v_call: TRBV5-1; d_call: NA; clone_size: few; j_call: TRBJ1-2; cdr3_nt: TGCGCCAGCACCCTGGGAGGGGATGGAGGCTACACCTTC; cdr3_aa: CASTLGGDGGYTF
v_call: TRBV30; d_call: TRBD1; clone_size: few; j_call: TRBJ2-2; cdr3_nt: TGTGCCTGGACAGGGGGATTTCTAAGCGGGGAGCTGTTTTTT; cdr3_aa: CAWTGGFLSGELFF
v_call: TRBV7-9; d_call: NA; clone_size: few; j_call: TRBJ2-1; cdr3_nt: TGTGCCAGCAGCTTTACATTAGCCAATGAGCAGTTCTTC; cdr3_aa: CASSFTLANEQFF
v_call: TRBV2; d_call: NA; clone_size: NA; j_call: TRBJ1-5; cdr3_nt: TGTGCCAGCAGGAGGGATCAGCCCCAGCATTTT; cdr3_aa: CASRRDQPQHF
v_call: TRBV2; d_call: NA; clone_size: few; j_call: TRBJ2-1; cdr3_nt: TGTGCCAGCAGTGAGCGTCTTAGCTCCTACAATGAGCAGTTCTTC; cdr3_aa: CASSERLSSYNEQFF
v_call: TRBV7-6; d_call: NA; clone_size: NA; j_call: TRBJ2-7; cdr3_nt: TGTGCCAGCAGCCCGAGATTGGATTACTACGAGCAGTACTTC; cdr3_aa: CASSPRLDYYEQYF
v_call: TRBV7-8; d_call: TRBD2; clone_size: NA; j_call: TRBJ2-1; cdr3_nt: TGTGCCAGCAGCCCCTTGCGGGGGGTGTACAATGAGCAGTTCTTC; cdr3_aa: CASSPLRGVYNEQFF
v_call: TRBV6-1; d_call: NA; clone_size: few; j_call: TRBJ2-7; cdr3_nt: TGTGCCAGCAGTGAGCGAGGACAACTATACGAGCAGTACTTC; cdr3_aa: CASSERGQLYEQYF
v_call: TRBV7-9; d_call: NA; clone_size: NA; j_call: TRBJ1-1; cdr3_nt: TGTGCCAGCAGCTATCTCAATTCTGACACTGAAGCTTTCTTT; cdr3_aa: CASSYLNSDTEAFF
v_call: TRBV13; d_call: TRBD2; clone_size: few; j_call: TRBJ2-1; cdr3_nt: TGTGCCAGCAGCTTATGGGCGGGAGGAGGCAATGAGCAGTTCTTC; cdr3_aa: CASSLWAGGGNEQFF
v_call: TRBV5-1; d_call: TRBD2; clone_size: NA; j_call: TRBJ2-2; cdr3_nt: TGCGCCAGCAGCTTGAGCGGGGGGCCCTATACCGGGGAGCTGTTTTTT; cdr3_aa: CASSLSGGPYTGELFF
v_call: TRBV5-1; d_call: NA; clone_size: NA; j_call: TRBJ1-3; cdr3_nt: TGCGCCAGCAGCTTGGAATTGGGAAATGGAAACACCATATATTTT; cdr3_aa: CASSLELGNGNTIYF
v_call: TRBV14; d_call: NA; clone_size: NA; j_call: TRBJ1-3; cdr3_nt: TGTGCCAGCAGCCAAGAATGGCGGGCAGGGACTGGAAACACCATATATTTT; cdr3_aa: CASSQEWRAGTGNTIYF
v_call: TRBV27; d_call: TRBD2; clone_size: few; j_call: TRBJ2-1; cdr3_nt: TGTGCCAGCAGTTTACTAGCGGGATGGGTATATGAGCAGTTCTTC; cdr3_aa: CASSLLAGWVYEQFF
v_call: TRBV5-1; d_call: NA; clone_size: many; j_call: TRBJ2-3; cdr3_nt: TGCGCCAGCAGAGCGGCTAGCGTCACAGATACGCAGTATTTT; cdr3_aa: CASRAASVTDTQYF
v_call: TRBV24-1; d_call: TRBD2; clone_size: few; j_call: TRBJ2-1; cdr3_nt: TGTGCCACCAGTGATTCTTTCTCTACGACTAGCGGGTTAGACAATGAGCAGTTCTTC; cdr3_aa: CATSDSFSTTSGLDNEQFF
v_call: TRBV6-5; d_call: NA; clone_size: NA; j_call: TRBJ2-7; cdr3_nt: TGTGCCAGCAGTTACACTCCACAGGCCCGCTACGAGCAGTACTTC; cdr3_aa: CASSYTPQARYEQYF
v_call: TRBV20-1; d_call: NA; clone_size: few; j_call: TRBJ2-3; cdr3_nt: TGCAGTGCTCCAACCGGACAGAGGGCGGGCACGCAGTATTTT; cdr3_aa: CSAPTGQRAGTQYF
v_call: TRBV7-9; d_call: NA; clone_size: NA; j_call: TRBJ2-3; cdr3_nt: TGTGCCAGCAGCTTAATCCCTTATAAACTGCCAGATACGCAGTATTTT; cdr3_aa: CASSLIPYKLPDTQYF